What follows are 8 T cell receptor beta chains derived from one specimen sequenced in a study of T cells in Graves' hyperthyroidism and ophthalmopathy. TCR beta CDR3 sequences were amplified from RNA transcripts. A first-round RT-PCR of the TCR CDR3 used the HTBI primer set. TCRdb fed the multiplex PCR reads into MiXCR, producing one record per CDR3 protein. The repertoire holds roughly 500,000 distinct CDR3 sequences, with under 60% as singletons. The sequenced material came from peripheral blood or thyroid tissue (not recorded which). All receptors come from an adult woman with Graves' disease, either hyperthyroidism or ophthalmopathy (not recorded which).

The J gene is TRBJ2-2, the V gene TRBV9; 11 nucleotides align to TRBD2. The V gene's germline CDR1 is SGDLS and CDR2 YYNGEE. CDR3 length: 17 amino acids. V shed 3 bases, J shed 1 base, and the junction held 5 bases outside the gene matches. CDR3 protein: CASSEGLAEENTGELFF. CDR3 in DNA: TGTGCCAGCAGCGAGGGACTAGCGGAAGAGAACACCGGGGAGCTGTTTTTT.

There are many counts of this clonotype. The genes are TRBV6-4 and TRBJ2-3, with 7 bases matching TRBD2. J gave up 1 base and V 2 bases, and 0 bases lay outside the gene matches. The CDR3 extends over 14 amino acids. The germline V gene has CDR1 MRHNA and CDR2 SNTAGT. The CDR3: CASSDGGGTDTQYF. DNA for the CDR3: TGTGCCAGCAGTGACGGGGGGGGCACAGATACGCAGTATTTT.

The chain employs TRBV7-9 and TRBJ2-7; weak D call: TRBD2 (6 bases). V lost 3 bases and J lost 6, with 21 bases in between. The germline CDR1 and CDR2 sequences are SEHNR and FQNEAQ (reference sequence). The CDR3 is 16 amino acids. In nucleotides, the CDR3 is TGTGCCAGCAGCTTGGTGTGGACAACGATGGAGGGCGAGCAGTACTTC. Translation: CASSLVWTTMEGEQYF. Together with reference TRBV7-9 and TRBJ2-7, the CDR3 gives the full variable domain: DTGVSQNPRHKITKRGQNVTFRCDPISEHNRLYWYRQTLGQGPEFLTYFQNEAQLEKSRLLSDRFSAERPKGSFSTLEIQRTEQGDSAMYLCASSLVWTTMEGEQYFGPGTRLTVT.

This clonotype was detected ten times or more. The rearrangement joins TRBV14 to TRBJ1-5; weak D call: TRBD1 (6 bases). V was clipped by 3 bases and J by 3 bases, with 12 bases between them. CDR1 is SGHDN, CDR2 FVKESK, per germline. The CDR3 runs 15 residues. CDR3 sequence reads: CASSQGAGVNQPQHF. The DNA for the CDR3 is TGTGCCAGCAGCCAGGGAGCAGGGGTCAATCAGCCCCAGCATTTT.

The chain combines TRBV7-9 with TRBJ1-2, with 8 nucleotides matching TRBD1. With 7 bases clipped from V and 7 bases from J, the junction kept 11 bases outside the gene matches. This CDR3 region has 14 residues. Looked up from germline, CDR1 is SEHNR and CDR2 is FQNEAQ (reference sequence). CDR3 loop: CASTTTPGGAGYTF. The CDR3 bases are TGTGCCAGCACCACGACGCCAGGGGGCGCTGGCTACACCTTC. Based on the CDR3 plus reference TRBV7-9 and TRBJ1-2, the full variable domain is DTGVSQNPRHKITKRGQNVTFRCDPISEHNRLYWYRQTLGQGPEFLTYFQNEAQLEKSRLLSDRFSAERPKGSFSTLEIQRTEQGDSAMYLCASTTTPGGAGYTFGSGTRLTVV.

This clonotype was counted many times. The gene calls are TRBV10-2 and TRBJ2-5; tentative D call: TRBD2 (6 bases). The CDR3 has 16 amino acids. The ends were cut back, 3 bases at V and 2 bases at J, with 16 bases in the middle. Germline CDR1 WSHSY, CDR2 SAAADI. The CDR3 nucleotides read TGCGCCAGCAGTGATTCCCATTTGGGGGGTCAAGAGACCCAGTACTTC. As protein: CASSDSHLGGQETQYF.

This clonotype was counted at least ten times. J is TRBJ1-2 and V is TRBV4-1; D might be TRBD1 (6 bases). Germline V gives CDR1 MGHRA, CDR2 YSYEKL. CDR3 length: 15 amino acids. V was clipped by 5 bases and J by 0 bases, with 13 bases between them. CDR3 bases: TGCGCCAGCAGCGAAGTGCAGGGGTCTAACTATGGCTACACCTTC. Protein product: CASSEVQGSNYGYTF.

The chain's CDR3 is CASSLGGTELFF. The CDR3 DNA sequence: TGTGCCAGCAGCTTAGGCGGTACGGAGCTGTTTTTT. V usage is TRBV7-2 and J usage is TRBJ2-2; the D is unclear. Germline assignment: CDR1 SGHTA and CDR2 FQGNSA. CDR3 length equals 12 residues. V dropped 1 base and J dropped 10 bases, with 7 bases sitting between them.